Listed below are T cell receptor beta chains from one sample, sequenced in a study of blood T cell repertoires in COVID-19. TCRdb keeps only in-frame clones here, not all; method: immunoSEQ multiplex PCR. The sample has over 100,000 clones, around 83% seen once. The sequenced sample was peripheral blood. The receptors were sampled from a man between 65 and 85 years old with acute or convalescent COVID-19. Both conserved end residues are part of each CDR3. A D gene is named only where the DNA matches it firmly. Rows may omit the clone size; those that give it use once, few, many or a size class.

v_gene: TRBV19
j_gene: TRBJ2-6
d_gene: NA
abundance: NA
CDR3nt: TGTGCCAGTCTGGACAGCTCTGGGGCCAACGTCCTGACTTTC
CDR3aa: CASLDSSGANVLTF

v_gene: TRBV28
j_gene: TRBJ2-5
d_gene: TRBD2
abundance: NA
CDR3nt: TGTGCCAGCAAGGGGAGTGGACTAGCGGGAGCAGGCGAGACCCAGTACTTC
CDR3aa: CASKGSGLAGAGETQYF

v_gene: TRBV30
j_gene: TRBJ2-5
d_gene: NA
abundance: NA
CDR3nt: TGTGCCTGGAGTTCGGGGCAAGAGACCCAGTACTTC
CDR3aa: CAWSSGQETQYF

v_gene: TRBV12-3/TRBV12-4
j_gene: TRBJ1-1
d_gene: NA
abundance: NA
CDR3nt: TGTGCCAGCCCGGGGGGAGAGAACACTGAAGCTTTCTTT
CDR3aa: CASPGGENTEAFF

v_gene: TRBV10-1
j_gene: TRBJ1-1
d_gene: NA
abundance: NA
CDR3nt: TGCGCCAGCAGTGCGGCGGGGTTCAAGACTGAAGCTTTCTTT
CDR3aa: CASSAAGFKTEAFF

v_gene: TRBV5-4
j_gene: TRBJ2-3
d_gene: NA
abundance: NA
CDR3nt: TGTGCCAGCAGCTCCCCCGGTTTAGCGCGGCGCGGAGATACGCAGTATTTT
CDR3aa: CASSSPGLARRGDTQYF

v_gene: TRBV5-1
j_gene: TRBJ2-1
d_gene: TRBD2
abundance: NA
CDR3nt: TGCGCCAGCAGCACTAGCGGGAGCTCCTACAATGAGCAGTTCTTC
CDR3aa: CASSTSGSSYNEQFF

v_gene: TRBV28
j_gene: TRBJ1-4
d_gene: NA
abundance: NA
CDR3nt: TGTGCCAGCAGTTACCCCCCGGGCGGGACTAATGAAAAACTGTTTTTT
CDR3aa: CASSYPPGGTNEKLFF

v_gene: TRBV5-4
j_gene: TRBJ1-6
d_gene: NA
abundance: NA
CDR3nt: TGTGCCAGCAGCCTAAATAGAGGGATTAATTCACCCCTCCACTTT
CDR3aa: CASSLNRGINSPLHF

v_gene: TRBV2
j_gene: TRBJ1-6
d_gene: NA
abundance: NA
CDR3nt: TGTGCCATCGTCTTGAGGGTGTGGAACTCCTATAATTCACCCCTCCACTTT
CDR3aa: CAIVLRVWNSYNSPLHF

v_gene: TRBV4-1
j_gene: TRBJ2-5
d_gene: NA
abundance: NA
CDR3nt: TGCGCCAGCAGCCCGGTAGGAGAGCGAGAGACCCAGTACTTC
CDR3aa: CASSPVGERETQYF

v_gene: TRBV4-1
j_gene: TRBJ1-2
d_gene: NA
abundance: NA
CDR3nt: TGCGCCAGCAGCCCGACCACTACTGGAGGATATGGCTACACCTTC
CDR3aa: CASSPTTTGGYGYTF

v_gene: TRBV7-9
j_gene: TRBJ1-2
d_gene: TRBD1
abundance: NA
CDR3nt: TGTGCCAGCAGCTTCGACAGGGGGCATGGCTACACCTTC
CDR3aa: CASSFDRGHGYTF

v_gene: TRBV3-1/TRBV3-2
j_gene: TRBJ2-3
d_gene: TRBD2
abundance: NA
CDR3nt: TGTGCCAGCAGCCAAGATCCCCTAGCGGGGGCACACACAGATACGCAGTATTTT
CDR3aa: CASSQDPLAGAHTDTQYF

v_gene: TRBV28
j_gene: TRBJ1-1
d_gene: NA
abundance: NA
CDR3nt: TGTGCCAGCAGTTCGGACCGGGGTAACACTGAAGCTTTCTTT
CDR3aa: CASSSDRGNTEAFF

v_gene: TRBV28
j_gene: TRBJ2-4
d_gene: NA
abundance: once
CDR3nt: TGTGCCAGCAGTTTCCGCAAAAACATTCAGTACTTC
CDR3aa: CASSFRKNIQYF

v_gene: TRBV6-5
j_gene: TRBJ2-3
d_gene: NA
abundance: NA
CDR3nt: TGTGCCAGCGTAGGACTATCGGGAGATACGCAGTATTTT
CDR3aa: CASVGLSGDTQYF

v_gene: TRBV9
j_gene: TRBJ2-1
d_gene: NA
abundance: NA
CDR3nt: TGTGCCAGCAGCCCCAGGGATCCTTTGGGGGAGCAGTTCTTC
CDR3aa: CASSPRDPLGEQFF

v_gene: TRBV6-5
j_gene: TRBJ1-1
d_gene: NA
abundance: once
CDR3nt: TGTGCCAGCAGTTACCGAATAACAGGAACGACTGAAGCTTTCTTT
CDR3aa: CASSYRITGTTEAFF

v_gene: TRBV28
j_gene: TRBJ1-4
d_gene: TRBD1
abundance: NA
CDR3nt: TGTGCCAGCAGTTTTTATCCCGGGACAGGCCTTGAAAAACTGTTTTTT
CDR3aa: CASSFYPGTGLEKLFF

v_gene: TRBV29-1
j_gene: TRBJ1-1
d_gene: TRBD1
abundance: NA
CDR3nt: TGCAGCGTTGCGCCGGGACAGAGGAACACTGAAGCTTTCTTT
CDR3aa: CSVAPGQRNTEAFF

v_gene: TRBV3-1/TRBV3-2
j_gene: TRBJ1-6
d_gene: NA
abundance: NA
CDR3nt: TGTGCCAGCAGCCAAAGGAGGGCCTCCAATTCACCCCTCCACTTT
CDR3aa: CASSQRRASNSPLHF

v_gene: TRBV30
j_gene: TRBJ1-2
d_gene: NA
abundance: NA
CDR3nt: TGTGCCTGGAGCTCAGGACAGTTCTCGAACACCTTC
CDR3aa: CAWSSGQFSNTF

v_gene: TRBV9
j_gene: TRBJ1-3
d_gene: NA
abundance: NA
CDR3nt: TGTGCCAGTCAGACAGGTTCTAACGCTGGAAACACCATATATTTT
CDR3aa: CASQTGSNAGNTIYF

v_gene: TRBV24-1
j_gene: TRBJ1-2
d_gene: NA
abundance: once
CDR3nt: TGTGCCACCAGTGACCCAGGGAAAGGAAAGCATGGCTACACCTTC
CDR3aa: CATSDPGKGKHGYTF

v_gene: TRBV5-4
j_gene: TRBJ2-7
d_gene: TRBD2
abundance: NA
CDR3nt: TGTGCCACCTGGAGGCGGGAGGGGAATTACGAGCAGTACTTC
CDR3aa: CATWRREGNYEQYF

v_gene: TRBV5-1
j_gene: TRBJ2-1
d_gene: TRBD2
abundance: NA
CDR3nt: TGCGCCAGCAGCAGCTGGACTAGCTCGGATGAGCAGTTCTTC
CDR3aa: CASSSWTSSDEQFF

v_gene: TRBV12-5
j_gene: TRBJ2-2
d_gene: NA
abundance: NA
CDR3nt: TGTGCTAGCAGTCGCAACACCGGGGAGCTGTTTTTT
CDR3aa: CASSRNTGELFF

v_gene: TRBV30
j_gene: TRBJ2-1
d_gene: TRBD2
abundance: few
CDR3nt: TGTGCCTGGACCCGAAAAGGCCTAGCGGGAGGGACCTACAATGAGCAGTTCTTC
CDR3aa: CAWTRKGLAGGTYNEQFF

v_gene: TRBV6-4
j_gene: TRBJ2-7
d_gene: TRBD1
abundance: NA
CDR3nt: TGTGCCAGCAAAAGTCCGCATCGACAGGGTAGACACTACGAGCAGTACTTC
CDR3aa: CASKSPHRQGRHYEQYF

v_gene: TRBV5-4
j_gene: TRBJ2-6
d_gene: NA
abundance: NA
CDR3nt: TGTGCCAGCAGCTTAGCACTCTCTGGGGCCAACGTCCTGACTTTC
CDR3aa: CASSLALSGANVLTF

v_gene: TRBV7-8
j_gene: TRBJ1-4
d_gene: NA
abundance: NA
CDR3nt: TGTGCCAGCAGCCTGGGGGGTGAAAAACTGTTTTTT
CDR3aa: CASSLGGEKLFF

v_gene: TRBV7-9
j_gene: TRBJ2-1
d_gene: TRBD2
abundance: NA
CDR3nt: TGTGCCAGCAGCTTATACTTAGCGGGGGGGCCAGATCATGAGCAGTTCTTC
CDR3aa: CASSLYLAGGPDHEQFF

v_gene: TRBV6-6
j_gene: TRBJ2-5
d_gene: TRBD1
abundance: NA
CDR3nt: TGTGCCAGCAGCTCTATTTCCGGGACAGGGAAGACCCAGTACTTC
CDR3aa: CASSSISGTGKTQYF

v_gene: TRBV6-5
j_gene: TRBJ2-1
d_gene: NA
abundance: NA
CDR3nt: TGTGCCAGCAGTTACATGACTTTAAGCTCCTACAATGAGCAGTTCTTC
CDR3aa: CASSYMTLSSYNEQFF

v_gene: TRBV9
j_gene: TRBJ2-1
d_gene: TRBD2
abundance: NA
CDR3nt: TGTGCCAGCAGCGTAGAATTCATGGGGACTAGCGGGGGATCCTACAATGAGCAGTTCTTC
CDR3aa: CASSVEFMGTSGGSYNEQFF

v_gene: TRBV5-1
j_gene: TRBJ2-5
d_gene: NA
abundance: NA
CDR3nt: TGCGCCAGCAGCTCCCGATCTGGCGGAGTACAAGAGACCCAGTACTTC
CDR3aa: CASSSRSGGVQETQYF

v_gene: TRBV7-9
j_gene: TRBJ1-5
d_gene: NA
abundance: once
CDR3nt: TGTGCCAGCAGCACAGACGGGGGGATCAATCAGCCCCAGCATTTT
CDR3aa: CASSTDGGINQPQHF

v_gene: TRBV19
j_gene: TRBJ2-5
d_gene: TRBD1
abundance: NA
CDR3nt: TGTGCCAGTAGAGGGTACAGGGGGACGTACCAAGAGACCCAGTACTTC
CDR3aa: CASRGYRGTYQETQYF

v_gene: TRBV9
j_gene: TRBJ1-1
d_gene: NA
abundance: NA
CDR3nt: TGTGCCAGCAGCGCCCGCAGGGTCGGCACTGAAGCTTTCTTT
CDR3aa: CASSARRVGTEAFF

v_gene: TRBV5-1
j_gene: TRBJ1-2
d_gene: NA
abundance: NA
CDR3nt: TGCGCCAGCAGCTTGTTCGTGGGGGCCGAGCTTGGCTACACCTTC
CDR3aa: CASSLFVGAELGYTF

v_gene: TRBV4-2
j_gene: TRBJ2-7
d_gene: NA
abundance: NA
CDR3nt: TGTGCCAGCAGCCAAGCGGGACACTACGAGCAGTACTTC
CDR3aa: CASSQAGHYEQYF

v_gene: TRBV9
j_gene: TRBJ2-2
d_gene: NA
abundance: NA
CDR3nt: TGTGCCAGCAGCCGCGCGGGAAACACCGGGGAGCTGTTTTTT
CDR3aa: CASSRAGNTGELFF

v_gene: TRBV5-5
j_gene: TRBJ1-6
d_gene: NA
abundance: NA
CDR3nt: TGTGCCAGTGCGCCTCCCCATCGTTCACCCCTCCACTTT
CDR3aa: CASAPPHRSPLHF

v_gene: TRBV5-1
j_gene: TRBJ2-6
d_gene: TRBD2
abundance: NA
CDR3nt: TGCGCCAGCAGTTATAGGACTAGCGGGAGCTCTGGGGCCAACGTCCTGACTTTC
CDR3aa: CASSYRTSGSSGANVLTF

v_gene: TRBV2
j_gene: TRBJ2-5
d_gene: TRBD2
abundance: NA
CDR3nt: TGTGCCAGCAGTGCGCCTAGCGGGAGGGAGACCCAGTACTTC
CDR3aa: CASSAPSGRETQYF

v_gene: TRBV24-1
j_gene: TRBJ2-2
d_gene: TRBD1
abundance: NA
CDR3nt: TGTGCCACCAGTGATTGGACAGGGGGCATCACCGGGGAGCTGTTTTTT
CDR3aa: CATSDWTGGITGELFF

v_gene: TRBV27
j_gene: TRBJ1-2
d_gene: TRBD1
abundance: NA
CDR3nt: TGTGCCAGCAGTCGACAGGGGTGGGTCTATGGCTACACCTTC
CDR3aa: CASSRQGWVYGYTF

v_gene: TRBV28
j_gene: TRBJ2-7
d_gene: TRBD1
abundance: NA
CDR3nt: TGTGCCAGCAGGGCAACGGGACAGGGGGGCGAGCAGTACTTC
CDR3aa: CASRATGQGGEQYF

v_gene: TRBV5-1
j_gene: TRBJ1-1
d_gene: TRBD1
abundance: NA
CDR3nt: TGCGCCAGCAGCTTACAGGGGAGAGAGAACACTGAAGCTTTCTTT
CDR3aa: CASSLQGRENTEAFF

v_gene: TRBV5-1
j_gene: TRBJ2-3
d_gene: NA
abundance: once
CDR3nt: TGCGCCAGCAGCGGATCCGGGGGGCCCAAGAGAGATACGCAGTATTTT
CDR3aa: CASSGSGGPKRDTQYF

v_gene: TRBV19
j_gene: TRBJ1-3
d_gene: NA
abundance: NA
CDR3nt: TGTGCCAGTAGTGACGGGAACTCTGGAAACACCATATATTTT
CDR3aa: CASSDGNSGNTIYF

v_gene: TRBV5-1
j_gene: TRBJ2-1
d_gene: TRBD1
abundance: NA
CDR3nt: TGCGCCAGCAGCTCTCAGACAGGGACCTACAATGAGCAGTTCTTC
CDR3aa: CASSSQTGTYNEQFF

v_gene: TRBV9
j_gene: TRBJ2-1
d_gene: NA
abundance: NA
CDR3nt: TGTGCCAGCAGCGTAGCCCCTCCGAGCTCCTACAATGAGCAGTTCTTC
CDR3aa: CASSVAPPSSYNEQFF

v_gene: TRBV7-9
j_gene: TRBJ2-5
d_gene: NA
abundance: once
CDR3nt: TGTGCCAGCAGCTCCCAGGGTAGTGCGACCCAGTACTTC
CDR3aa: CASSSQGSATQYF

v_gene: TRBV30
j_gene: TRBJ1-4
d_gene: NA
abundance: NA
CDR3nt: TGTGCCCTCGAATCCCCAGGGATTGAAAAACTGTTTTTT
CDR3aa: CALESPGIEKLFF

v_gene: TRBV6-6
j_gene: TRBJ1-1
d_gene: NA
abundance: once
CDR3nt: TGTGCCAGCAGCGGACACCTGAACACTGAAGCTTTCTTT
CDR3aa: CASSGHLNTEAFF

v_gene: TRBV5-4
j_gene: TRBJ2-7
d_gene: NA
abundance: NA
CDR3nt: TGTGCCAGCACCCCCGGACTGAACTACGAGCAGTACTTC
CDR3aa: CASTPGLNYEQYF

v_gene: TRBV13
j_gene: TRBJ1-1
d_gene: TRBD1
abundance: NA
CDR3nt: TGTGCCAGCGCGAAGGGACAGTGGTCGAACACTGAAGCTTTCTTT
CDR3aa: CASAKGQWSNTEAFF

v_gene: TRBV5-4
j_gene: TRBJ2-2
d_gene: NA
abundance: NA
CDR3nt: TGTGCCAGCAGAACTAGTCTTGGTACCGGGGAGCTGTTTTTT
CDR3aa: CASRTSLGTGELFF